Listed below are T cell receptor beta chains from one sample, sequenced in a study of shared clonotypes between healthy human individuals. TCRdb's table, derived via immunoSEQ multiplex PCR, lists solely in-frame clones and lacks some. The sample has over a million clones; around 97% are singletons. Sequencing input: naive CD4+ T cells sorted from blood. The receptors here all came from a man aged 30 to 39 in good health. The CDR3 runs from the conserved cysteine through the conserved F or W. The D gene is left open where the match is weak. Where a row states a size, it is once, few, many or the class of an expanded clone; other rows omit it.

CDR3: CASSPSGKNIQYF
DNA: TGTGCCAGCAGCCCCAGCGGAAAAAACATTCAGTACTTC
size: NA
V: TRBV7-8
J: TRBJ2-4
length: 13
D: NA

CDR3: CASSEATGGDFPAYEQYF
DNA: TGCGCCAGCAGTGAGGCGACAGGGGGCGATTTCCCGGCCTACGAGCAGTACTTC
size: NA
V: TRBV10-1
J: TRBJ2-7
length: 18
D: TRBD1

CDR3: CASSLPSNEQFF
DNA: TGCGCCAGCAGCCTCCCGAGTAATGAGCAGTTCTTC
size: NA
V: TRBV5-1
J: TRBJ2-1
length: 12
D: NA

CDR3: CAISASSYNEQFF
DNA: TGTGCCATCAGTGCCAGCTCCTACAATGAGCAGTTCTTC
size: NA
V: TRBV10-3
J: TRBJ2-1
length: 13
D: NA

CDR3: CASSIGWGEQYF
DNA: TGTGCCAGTAGTATTGGGTGGGGCGAGCAGTACTTC
size: NA
V: TRBV19
J: TRBJ2-7
length: 12
D: NA

CDR3: CASSLKGTQPQHF
DNA: TGTGCCAGCAGCTTAAAGGGCACTCAGCCCCAGCATTTT
size: NA
V: TRBV7-9
J: TRBJ1-5
length: 13
D: NA

CDR3: CASSSPPGTSPIAGEQYF
DNA: TGTGCCAGCAGCTCCCCCCCCGGGACTAGCCCTATCGCCGGCGAGCAGTACTTC
size: NA
V: TRBV5-5
J: TRBJ2-7
length: 18
D: TRBD2

CDR3: CASSLAEAGLGGGPQHF
DNA: TGTGCCAGCAGCTTGGCTGAGGCAGGGTTGGGTGGTGGGCCCCAGCATTTT
size: once
V: TRBV5-5
J: TRBJ1-5
length: 17
D: NA

CDR3: CAISEEGDGYTF
DNA: TGTGCCATCAGTGAAGAGGGGGATGGCTACACCTTC
size: NA
V: TRBV10-3
J: TRBJ1-2
length: 12
D: NA

CDR3: CASSFGAYEQFF
DNA: TGCGCCAGCAGCTTTGGGGCGTATGAGCAGTTCTTC
size: NA
V: TRBV5-1
J: TRBJ2-1
length: 12
D: NA

CDR3: CASSEAFFGGLRAGPTDTQYF
DNA: TGTGCCAGCAGTGAAGCTTTTTTTGGGGGGTTACGCGCCGGGCCCACAGATACGCAGTATTTT
size: NA
V: TRBV6-1
J: TRBJ2-3
length: 21
D: NA

CDR3: CASSLERQGTEAFF
DNA: TGTGCCAGCAGCTTAGAGCGGCAGGGGACTGAAGCTTTCTTT
size: NA
V: TRBV7-2
J: TRBJ1-1
length: 14
D: NA

CDR3: CASSLGHPDYGYTF
DNA: TGTGCCAGCAGCTTAGGCCATCCGGACTATGGCTACACCTTC
size: NA
V: TRBV11-2
J: TRBJ1-2
length: 14
D: NA

CDR3: CASSYPGSTETQYF
DNA: TGTGCCAGTAGTTATCCTGGGAGCACAGAAACGCAGTATTTT
size: NA
V: TRBV19
J: TRBJ2-3
length: 14
D: NA

CDR3: CASSENGELFF
DNA: TGTGCCAGCAGTGAGAACGGGGAGCTGTTTTTT
size: NA
V: TRBV2
J: TRBJ2-2
length: 11
D: NA

CDR3: CASSLGRGFGTDTQYF
DNA: TGTGCCAGCAGCTTGGGCCGAGGGTTCGGCACAGATACGCAGTATTTT
size: NA
V: TRBV7-2
J: TRBJ2-3
length: 16
D: NA

CDR3: CASRIAATNEKLFF
DNA: TGTGCCAGCAGAATAGCCGCAACTAATGAAAAACTGTTTTTT
size: NA
V: TRBV2
J: TRBJ1-4
length: 14
D: NA